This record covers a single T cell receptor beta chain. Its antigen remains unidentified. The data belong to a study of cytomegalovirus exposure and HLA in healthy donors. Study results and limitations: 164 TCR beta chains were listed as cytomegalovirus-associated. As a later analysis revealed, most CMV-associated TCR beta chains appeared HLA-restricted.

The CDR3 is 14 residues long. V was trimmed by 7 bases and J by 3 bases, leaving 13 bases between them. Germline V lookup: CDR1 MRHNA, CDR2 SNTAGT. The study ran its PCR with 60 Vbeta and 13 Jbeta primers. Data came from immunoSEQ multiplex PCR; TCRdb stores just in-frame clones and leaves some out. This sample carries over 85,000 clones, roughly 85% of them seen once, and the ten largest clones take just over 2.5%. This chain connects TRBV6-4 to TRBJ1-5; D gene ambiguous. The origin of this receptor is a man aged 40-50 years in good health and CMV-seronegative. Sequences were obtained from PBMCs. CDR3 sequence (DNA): TGTGCCAGCATTTCGGTATCCCTCAATCAGCCCCAGCATTTT. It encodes CASISVSLNQPQHF.